The sample holds a few counts of the clone carrying this TCR beta chain. Germline CDR1 reads SGHRS; CDR2 reads YFSETQ. Deletions cut 5 bases from V and 1 base from J, with 9 bases between. The CDR3 covers 13 residues. TCRdb passed the RT-PCR reads through MiXCR, listing each CDR3 protein once. The sample has about 680,000 distinct CDR3 sequences, around 14% seen once; the top ten hold 3.6%. Specimen: memory CD4+ T cells from blood. The chain is built from TRBV5-1 and TRBJ1-2; D is unresolved. This sequence originates from a female donor in good health, serving as a healthy control. The CDR3: CASSNGDNYGYTF. The CDR3 nucleotides read TGCGCCAGCAGTAACGGGGATAACTATGGCTACACCTTC.